A single sample gave rise to the 11 T cell receptor beta chains below, sequenced in a study of blood T cells in healthy people across ages (dated by TCRdb to about 2015). Preparation of the library involved 5' RACE. The sequencing machine was an Illumina HiSeq 2500. The second PCR ran for about 6 to 11 cycles and used a J-beta primer mix along with a sample-barcoded 5' primer. The raw public data were reprocessed by TCRdb itself: fastp quality trimming at Q25, MiXCR clonotype calling, in-frame beta chains only. For every CDR3 protein sequence, its rows merge into one entry that carries the most common genes and DNA. In this sample the table shows hundreds of thousands of distinct CDR3 sequences, around 26% of which occur a single time. Roughly 17% of the sample is in the top ten clones. Sequencing used blood. These receptors originate from an elderly woman in good health.

A remark on this clonotype: Possible read error: a much larger clone is one base away. The chain is built from TRBV5-6 and TRBJ1-6; weak D call: TRBD1 (5 bases). CDR3 length: 15 residues. Per the germline V gene, CDR1 is SGHDT and CDR2 is YYEEEE. The CDR3, as DNA: TGTGCCAGCAGCTTCCAGGGTGTCTATAATTCACCCCGCCACTTT. This gives the protein CASSFQGVYNSPRHF.

About this clonotype: An end of the junction does not agree with germline; a read error may underlie this. The chain is built from TRBV5-1 and TRBJ2-6; TRBD1 aligns across 9 bases. Germline V gene data show CDR1 as SGHRS and CDR2 as YFSETQ. The CDR3 runs 17 residues. The CDR3 DNA follows: TGCGCCAGCAGTTTAAGGACAGGGGTCTCTGGGGCCAGCGTCCTGACTTTC. It yields the protein CASSLRTGVSGASVLTF.

In its sample, this clonotype was seen a few times. J is TRBJ2-7 and V is TRBV11-2; possible D gene TRBD1, 6 bases. The CDR3 is 15 amino acids. The germline V and J ends were trimmed by 5 bases and 1 base, with 15 bases remaining between them. Germline CDR1 and CDR2: SGHAT and FQNNGV. CDR3 in amino acids: CASSIPGHISYEQYF. The CDR3 DNA sequence: TGTGCCAGCAGCATTCCGGGACACATATCCTACGAGCAGTACTTC.

The table lists this clonotype with a few counts. The chain carries TRBV3-1 and TRBJ1-1; no reliable D call. Germline-derived CDR1 and CDR2 are LGHDT and YNNKEL (reference sequence). This CDR3 has 13 residues. Deletions cut 3 bases from V and 8 bases from J, with 13 bases between. The CDR3 region has the DNA TGTGCCAGCAGCCACAGACAACCCCGCGAAGCTTTCTTT. It is translated as CASSHRQPREAFF.

This clonotype was recorded many times. V usage is TRBV10-3 and J usage is TRBJ2-1, with TRBD2 matching 7 bases. There are 16 residues in the CDR3. Germline CDR1 and CDR2: ENHRY and SYGVKD. With V trimmed by 0 bases and J by 2 bases, 4 bases remained unmatched. CDR3 in DNA: TGTGCCATCAGTGAGTCATGGACTAGTCCCTACAATGAGCAGTTCTTC. It encodes CAISESWTSPYNEQFF.

The chain employs TRBV3-1 and TRBJ2-3; D not certain. This CDR3 is built from 15 residues. From germline, CDR1 is LGHDT and CDR2 YNNKEL (reference sequence). V gave up 4 bases and J gave up 0 bases, with 11 bases separating them. The DNA for the CDR3 is TGTGCCAGCAGCCGAGAAATGATTAGCACAGATACGCAGTATTTT. Protein product: CASSREMISTDTQYF.

The V and J genes are TRBV6-1 and TRBJ1-1; D unresolved. V lost 6 bases to trimming and J lost 0 bases, with 5 bases between them. In germline, CDR1 is MNHNS, CDR2 SASEGT. CDR3 length: 12 residues. CDR3 sequence: CASRPLNTEAFF. For the CDR3, the DNA is TGTGCCAGCAGACCGCTGAACACTGAAGCTTTCTTT.

This chain connects TRBV18 to TRBJ1-2; D remains unclear. V dropped 6 bases and J dropped 6 bases, with 8 bases sitting between them. The CDR3 covers 11 residues. Germline CDR1 and CDR2: KGHSH and LQKENI. The CDR3 loop is CASSPSDGYTF. CDR3 nucleotide sequence: TGTGCCAGCTCCCCAAGCGATGGCTACACCTTC.

This clonotype was recorded only once. The germline gene is not matched at one end of the junction; a read error may be the cause. This chain joins TRBV4-3 and TRBJ1-5, with TRBD1 matching over 7 bases. Germline CDR1 is LGHNA and CDR2 is YSLEER. This CDR3 has 16 residues. CDR3: CASSQGARGSNQLQHF. The CDR3 DNA reads TGCGCCAGCAGCCAAGGAGCCAGGGGGAGCAATCAGCTCCAGCATTTT.

This clonotype was observed many times. The chain couples TRBV7-2 to TRBJ2-3; unclear D gene. Trimming left V 1 base short and J 8 bases short, with 10 bases between. Germline lookup yields CDR1 SGHTA and CDR2 FQGNSA. The CDR3 extends over 13 amino acids. The CDR3 DNA sequence: TGTGCCAGCAGCTTAGACTGGGCCGGTACGCAGTATTTT. Translation: CASSLDWAGTQYF.

This clonotype was seen more than once but under ten times. This chain joins TRBV10-2 and TRBJ1-1; 7 bases match TRBD1. The ends lost 7 bases at V and 0 bases at J; junction bases unmatched: 5. This CDR3 region has 14 residues. Germline V gene data show CDR1 as WSHSY and CDR2 as SAAADI. DNA for the CDR3: TGCGCCAGCAACGAGGACAGGATGAACACTGAAGCTTTCTTT. This sequence encodes CASNEDRMNTEAFF.